Presented here are 4 T cell receptor beta chains from one specimen sequenced in a study of cytomegalovirus exposure and HLA in healthy donors. The PCR contained 60 Vbeta and 13 Jbeta primers. TCRdb's table, derived via immunoSEQ multiplex PCR, lists solely in-frame clones and lacks some. The sample records roughly 150,000 clones, around 74% being singletons. Sample: PBMCs. The receptors shown here come from a female donor in good health and CMV-seronegative.

The chain is built from TRBV30 and TRBJ1-2; 7 nucleotides match TRBD1. V trimming: 4 bases; J trimming: 8 bases; junction bases outside the gene matches: 10. The CDR3 is 13 amino acids. Germline V gene sequence: CDR1 GTSNPN, CDR2 SVGIG (reference sequence). The CDR3 coding sequence is TGTGCCTGGATAGGGGGCCAGACGGCCGGCTACACCTTC. Protein product: CAWIGGQTAGYTF.

The chain employs TRBV7-6 and TRBJ1-1, with D possibly TRBD1 on 6 matching bases. The CDR3 has 15 residues. Germline V gene sequence: CDR1 SGHVS, CDR2 FNYEAQ. Deletions cut 4 bases from V and 1 base from J, with 13 bases between. DNA of the CDR3: TGTGCCAGCAGCTACGATCGGGGGGCGAACACTGAAGCTTTCTTT. Translated, it gives CASSYDRGANTEAFF.

V is TRBV28 and J is TRBJ1-2, with D maybe TRBD1 (6 bases). The CDR3 spans 15 residues. V was clipped by 3 bases and J by 4 bases, with 15 bases between them. Germline values: CDR1 MDHEN, CDR2 SYDVKM. CDR3 in amino acids: CASSLTPGAVYGYTF. CDR3 in DNA: TGTGCCAGCAGTTTGACCCCAGGGGCGGTCTATGGCTACACCTTC.

This clone turned up a few times. The chain recombines TRBV4-3 with TRBJ2-6; TRBD1 matches 8 bases. This CDR3 contains 17 residues. Germline CDR1 is LGHNA and CDR2 is YSLEER. Germline trimming cut 6 bases from V and 1 base from J; bases unmatched to any gene: 8. Written as DNA, the CDR3 is TGCGCCAGCAGTGGGGGACAGGCCTCATCTGGGGCCAACGTCCTGACTTTC. It encodes CASSGGQASSGANVLTF.